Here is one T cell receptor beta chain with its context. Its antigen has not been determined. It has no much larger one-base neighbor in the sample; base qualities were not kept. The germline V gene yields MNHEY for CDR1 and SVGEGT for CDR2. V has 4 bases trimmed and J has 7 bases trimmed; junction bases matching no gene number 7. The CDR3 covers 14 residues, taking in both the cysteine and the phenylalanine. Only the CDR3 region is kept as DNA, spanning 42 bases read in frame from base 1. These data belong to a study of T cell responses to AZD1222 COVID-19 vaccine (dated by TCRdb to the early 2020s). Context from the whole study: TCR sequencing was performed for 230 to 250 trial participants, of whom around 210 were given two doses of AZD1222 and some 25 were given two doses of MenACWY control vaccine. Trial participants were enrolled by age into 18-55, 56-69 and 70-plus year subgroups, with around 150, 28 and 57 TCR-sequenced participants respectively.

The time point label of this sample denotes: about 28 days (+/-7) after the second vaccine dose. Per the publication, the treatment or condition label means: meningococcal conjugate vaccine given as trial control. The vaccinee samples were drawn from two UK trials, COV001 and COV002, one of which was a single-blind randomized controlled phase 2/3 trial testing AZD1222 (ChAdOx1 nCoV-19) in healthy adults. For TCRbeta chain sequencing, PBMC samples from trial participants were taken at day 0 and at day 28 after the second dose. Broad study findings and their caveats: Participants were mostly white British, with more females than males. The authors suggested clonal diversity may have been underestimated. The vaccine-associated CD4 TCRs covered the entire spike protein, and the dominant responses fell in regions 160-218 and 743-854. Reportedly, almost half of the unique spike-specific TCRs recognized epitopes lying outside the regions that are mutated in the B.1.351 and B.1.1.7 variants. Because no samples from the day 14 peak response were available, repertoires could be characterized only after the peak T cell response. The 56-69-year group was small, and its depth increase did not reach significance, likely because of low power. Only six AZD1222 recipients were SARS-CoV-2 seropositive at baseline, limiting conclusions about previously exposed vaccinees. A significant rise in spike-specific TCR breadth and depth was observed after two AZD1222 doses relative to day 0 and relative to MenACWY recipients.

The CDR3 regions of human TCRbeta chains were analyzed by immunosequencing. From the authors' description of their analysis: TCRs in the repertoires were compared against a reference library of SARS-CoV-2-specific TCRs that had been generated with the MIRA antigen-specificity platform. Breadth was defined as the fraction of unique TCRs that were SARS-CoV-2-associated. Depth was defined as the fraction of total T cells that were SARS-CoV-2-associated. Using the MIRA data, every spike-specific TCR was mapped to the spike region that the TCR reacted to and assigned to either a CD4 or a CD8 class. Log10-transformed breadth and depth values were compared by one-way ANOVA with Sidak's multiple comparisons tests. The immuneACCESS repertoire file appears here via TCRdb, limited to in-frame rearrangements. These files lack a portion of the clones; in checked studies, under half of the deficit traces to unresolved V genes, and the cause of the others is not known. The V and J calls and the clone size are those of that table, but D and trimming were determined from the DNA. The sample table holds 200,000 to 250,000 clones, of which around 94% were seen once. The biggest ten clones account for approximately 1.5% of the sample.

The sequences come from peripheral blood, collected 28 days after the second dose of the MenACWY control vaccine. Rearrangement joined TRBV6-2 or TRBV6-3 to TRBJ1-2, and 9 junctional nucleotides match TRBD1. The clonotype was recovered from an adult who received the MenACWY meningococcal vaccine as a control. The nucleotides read TGTGCCAGCAGTTTCGCCGGGACAGGGTTTGGCTACACCTTC. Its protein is CASSFAGTGFGYTF.